The text below deals with one TCR beta chain. The antigen it binds to is not known. Per-base quality was not reported, and no clone a single base away is much larger than it. For this chain, trimming is 3 bases at the V end and 2 bases at the J end, and the number of junction bases without a gene match is 4. There are 15 amino acids in the CDR3, from cysteine to phenylalanine inclusive. Just the 45-base CDR3 DNA is kept, in frame starting at base 1. In the germline V gene, CDR1 corresponds to LGHNA and CDR2 to YSLEER. The data originate from a study of shared clonotypes between healthy human individuals (dated by TCRdb to about 2020). Context from the whole study: A couple of women and a few men aged 18 to 49 years were included in the cohort. For each donor, three plates each were used for CD4 naive and CD4 memory, two plates were used for CD8 naive, and one plate was used for CD8 memory. Libraries were prepared and TCR repertoires were sequenced by different laboratories using diverse techniques, in order to increase sequencing depth and limit assay-specific biases. The study deeply sequenced blood TCR repertoires of roughly five healthy adults to estimate repertoire size and the extent of clonotype sharing between individuals. Leukapheresis yielded between about 0.85 and 10 billion PBMCs per donor.

TCR CDR3 regions were amplified from genomic DNA by multiplex PCR using the deep immunoSEQ assay. Extracted genomic DNA from each cell subset was spread evenly across all wells of several immunoSEQ 96-well plates, with each plate serving as a replicate. Each replicate PCR for sorted subsets received 200 ng genomic DNA, equal to 28,000 or so T cell genomes. Purified libraries were measured with a Qubit 3.0 fluorometer, size-checked on a Bioanalyzer 2100, and measured again with the KAPA Library Quantification kit. A separate single-read 150-cycle Illumina NextSeq 550 flow cell was used to sequence each immunoSEQ 96-well plate. Turning to the authors' computational methods: Because only junctional sequences without quality scores were contained in the immunoSEQ output, filtering matching that applied to full-length reads could not be performed. Sequences were annotated with PyIR, a Python wrapper for IgBLAST v1.9, and V/J genes and CDR3 were assigned using IMGT germline references. Any read was removed if the V/J assignment was weak (E-value above 1e-6), the CDR3 was missing, or the read contained stop codons, out-of-frame junctions, or ambiguous translated residues. V3J clonotypes were defined as sequences sharing an identical inferred V gene, J gene, and CDR3 amino acid sequence. Percentage overlap between repertoires was computed as shared unique clonotypes divided by the size of the smaller repertoire. RTK rarefaction, the Chao1 estimator, and Recon v2.1 estimates of unobserved clonotypes were used to assess repertoire richness. OLGA was used to compute generation probabilities for all TCRbeta clonotypes that the gDNA method yielded from a few donors. The immuneACCESS repertoire file appears here via TCRdb, limited to in-frame rearrangements. These files lack a portion of the clones; in checked studies, under half of the deficit traces to unresolved V genes, and the cause of the others is not known. V and J calls and clone size are given by that table; D and trimming were obtained from the DNA. The sample table holds roughly 1,500,000 clones, of which 98% were seen once. Over 0.3% of the sample is held by the ten biggest clonotypes.

Donors were healthy HIV-negative adults with no recently reported acute infections or vaccinations. Only Caucasian adults living in Nashville, Tennessee, USA were represented among the donors. CD4+ T cells were enriched through magnetic negative selection, after which naive cells were positively selected on CD45RA and the remaining negative fraction served as the memory subset. Blood was collected by leukapheresis, and PBMCs were isolated by Ficoll-Histopaque density gradient centrifugation and then cryopreserved in liquid nitrogen vapor phase. Analytical flow cytometry was used to check the purity and quantity of every magnetically sorted T cell population. Each sorted fraction had its genomic DNA isolated and then quantified by UV absorbance on a Nanodrop 2000c. General study outcomes and caveats: Incomplete sequencing was indicated by rarefaction of sorted-subset datasets, despite the large sequencing depth. Naive subsets generally had larger estimated clonotype richness than memory subsets did. Sampling was restricted to blood, and TCR repertoires in tissue are likely to differ from TCR repertoires in blood. Pairwise subsampling led to the expectation that sequencing depth would affect the degree of clonotype sharing among donors. Because the study included only a small number of donors, the genetic and exposure-history diversity represented was limited. Compared with non-shared clonotypes, the clonotypes found in all four sorted-subset donors had higher generation probabilities. Across a few donors, approximately 5% of naive CD4, around 3.5% of naive CD8, about 2.3% of memory CD4, and approximately 0.4% of memory CD8 clonotypes were shared.

The sequence joins TRBV4-3 to TRBJ2-7; 10 bases in the junction line up with TRBD2. Sequenced: naive CD4+ T cells sorted from blood. The cell subset or site label, as the study defines it: CD45RA+ positively selected. This receptor was obtained from a man between 25 and 39 years old in good health. CDR3 reads: CASSHRTSGPYEQYF. The DNA sequence is TGCGCCAGCAGCCATCGGACTAGCGGTCCCTACGAGCAGTACTTC.